Below, one TCR beta chain is given with its context. Measured with immunoSEQ multiplex PCR; TCRdb has only the in-frame clones, and not every one. The profile covers some 63,000 clones, with over 75% appearing a single time and around 0.85% taken by the ten largest. This sample was included in a study of T cell changes during pregnancy in multiple sclerosis. Germline-derived CDR1 and CDR2 are SGHNT and YYREEE (reference sequence). V lost 5 bases and J lost 7; bases outside the gene matches: 6. The CDR3 is made up of 14 amino acids. This rearrangement joins TRBV5-4 to TRBJ2-5, with 12 bases aligning to TRBD2. The receptor was isolated from a female donor with multiple sclerosis, enrolled in a pregnancy study. The sequenced sample was peripheral blood, obtained before pregnancy. CDR3 protein: CASSLAGGRVTQYF. The CDR3 DNA follows: TGTGCCAGCAGTCTAGCGGGGGGGCGGGTGACCCAGTACTTC.